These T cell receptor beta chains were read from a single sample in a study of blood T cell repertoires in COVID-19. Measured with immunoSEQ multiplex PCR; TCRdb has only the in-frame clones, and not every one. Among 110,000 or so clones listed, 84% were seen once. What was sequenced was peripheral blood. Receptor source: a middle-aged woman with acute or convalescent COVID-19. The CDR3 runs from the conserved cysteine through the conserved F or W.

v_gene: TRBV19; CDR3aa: CASSTRTSAYEQYF
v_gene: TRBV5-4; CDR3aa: CASSSQGIFSEAFF
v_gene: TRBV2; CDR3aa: CASTWSGGTSNEQFF
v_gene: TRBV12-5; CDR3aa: CASGLGGGISGANVLTF
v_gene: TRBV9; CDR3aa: CASSESGTSRETQYF
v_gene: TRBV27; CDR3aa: CASSFDRGNTEAFF
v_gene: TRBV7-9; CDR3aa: CASSEGDEQYF
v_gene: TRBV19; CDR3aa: CASSIQQGARQPQHF
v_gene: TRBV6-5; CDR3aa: CASSYNDRAPYEQYF
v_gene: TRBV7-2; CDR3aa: CASSRTGLAAKNIQYF
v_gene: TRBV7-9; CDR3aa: CASSLKQAYGYTF
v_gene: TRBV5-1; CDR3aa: CASSSLTAGVETQYF
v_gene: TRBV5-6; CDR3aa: CASSFLPGGLRSPLHF
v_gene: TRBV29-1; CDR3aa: CSGGQYSYEQYF
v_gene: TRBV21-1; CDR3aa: CASSKTSPNRALGAQHF
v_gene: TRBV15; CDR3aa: CATSSDTGGREQYF
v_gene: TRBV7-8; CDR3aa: CASSKDWNSPLHF
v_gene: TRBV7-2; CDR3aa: CASSSRQLPGWGYTF
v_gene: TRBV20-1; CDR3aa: CSANEDRGLNTEAFF
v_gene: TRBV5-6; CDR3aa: CASSTDRDYEQYF
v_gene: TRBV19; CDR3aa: CASSEGVVTNEKLFF
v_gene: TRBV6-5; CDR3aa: CANTDRDNQPQHF
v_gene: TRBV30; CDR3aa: CAYLQGSGNTIYF
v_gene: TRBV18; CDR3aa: CASSPDRGEQYF
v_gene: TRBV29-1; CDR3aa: CSVQGSGNTEAFF
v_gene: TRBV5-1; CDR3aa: CASSWGNRGANTEAFF
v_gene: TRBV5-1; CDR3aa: CASSSWVGVGNTEAFF
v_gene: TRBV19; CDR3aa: CASSGRERETQYF
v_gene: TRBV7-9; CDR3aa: CASSPTRRGSSGNTIYF
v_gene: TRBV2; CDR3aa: CASSYTTGLSQPQHF
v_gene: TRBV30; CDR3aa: CAWSDQVTEAFF
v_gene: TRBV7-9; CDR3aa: CASTSDRLRDNSPLHF
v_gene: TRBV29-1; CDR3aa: CSVVGEGTGELFF
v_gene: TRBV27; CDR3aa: CASSLSLVGGMGTGELFF
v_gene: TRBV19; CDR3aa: CASSMSGTGGTEAFF
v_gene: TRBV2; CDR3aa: CASQYPRQGPNTEAFF
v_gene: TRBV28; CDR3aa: CASSSIKDSFLYEQYF
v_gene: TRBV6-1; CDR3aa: CASSDRVSSGNTIYF
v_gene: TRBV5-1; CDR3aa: CAPKGGRTGEVGEQFF
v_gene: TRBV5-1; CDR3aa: CASSLPTGHSGNTIYF
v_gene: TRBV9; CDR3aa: CASSSGQGNTGELFF
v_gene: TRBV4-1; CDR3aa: CASSQGGRGQKGDTQYF
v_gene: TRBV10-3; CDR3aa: CAISRLAGEGGEQYF
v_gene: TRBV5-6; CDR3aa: CASSLGQGWEAFF
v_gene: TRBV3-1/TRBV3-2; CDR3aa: CASSPDREWRKTEAFF
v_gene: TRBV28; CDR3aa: CASSPGRGQHF
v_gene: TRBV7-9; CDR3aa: CASSLALPSGLLGGTEAFF
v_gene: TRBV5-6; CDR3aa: CASSLIGGTGLGYHEQFF
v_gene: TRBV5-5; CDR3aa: CASSRGQGRGTSYEQYF
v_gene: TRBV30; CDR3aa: CAWKGTVRDTQYF
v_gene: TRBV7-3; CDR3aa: CASSLTPGGETQYF
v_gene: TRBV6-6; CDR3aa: CASSPAWDRPYEQYF
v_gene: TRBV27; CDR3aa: CASSLSWGQVNQPQHF
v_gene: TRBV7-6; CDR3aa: CASSLDPQGGQPQHF
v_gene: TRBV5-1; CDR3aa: CASSLINSGGNEQFF
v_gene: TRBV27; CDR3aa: CASSAGYSYEQYF
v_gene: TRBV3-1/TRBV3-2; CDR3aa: CASSHGPTAPNTEAFF
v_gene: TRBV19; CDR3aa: CASSYRGADYEQYF
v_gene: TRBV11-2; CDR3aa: CASSLDWAGSTDTQYF
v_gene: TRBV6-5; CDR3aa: CASRGQTGFGTEAFF